The T cell receptor (beta chain) described here comes from a study of blood T cell repertoires in COVID-19 (dated by TCRdb to 2018 to 2020). Background for the entire study: Samples covering the acute and convalescent phases of COVID-19 were provided by collaborators in the United States, Italy and Spain. The dataset comprised deeply sampled blood TCRbeta repertoires from subjects exposed to, actively infected with, or recovered from COVID-19. A de-identified subject ID, COVID-19 status, age in years and sex were almost always included in the sample metadata. A freely available public database, intended as a resource for researchers studying the immune response to SARS-CoV-2, is where the repertoires were released. The samples were drawn from two sources: the first 160 participants of the ongoing ImmuneRACE study, and 1,000 to 1,500 subjects contributed by 6 global collaborators. Where HLA class I and class II types were available, the types were taken from metadata supplied by the sample provider, not from assay-based typing. The material from the prospective study consisted of cDNA or gDNA derived from T cells, B-cell-depleted T cells, or PBMCs. The investigation overall reported the following: How much clinical and demographic metadata was included differed by source and by participant, and the metadata was provided uncurated.

The immunoSEQ Assay, a bias-controlled multiplex PCR, was used to amplify TCRbeta CDR3 regions from genomic DNA. In the authors' own workflow: The number of nucleated cells in each sample was estimated by amplification of reference gene primers within the assay. Sequence reads were collapsed and filtered to measure the absolute abundance of every unique TCRbeta CDR3 rearrangement. For each sample, productive Simpson clonality was calculated as the square root of Simpson's diversity index over productive rearrangements. The table comes from immuneACCESS by way of TCRdb, which keeps in-frame sequences with V and J called. Part of the clones is missing from these tables; in studies checked, under half for an unresolved V gene and the rest for unknown reasons. V and J calls and clone size follow that table, whereas D and trimming were derived from the DNA. This sample has some 40,000 clones in its table, and approximately 90% of those were observed once. The biggest ten clones account for around 14% of the sample.

Note on this clone: Its target antigen remains unknown. Base-call qualities are not available, and no considerably larger clone is one nucleotide away.

Each collaborating institution followed its own protocols to collect whole blood in K2EDTA tubes. For TCRbeta analysis, collaborators shipped samples in one of three forms: frozen whole blood, isolated PBMCs, or DNA extracted from either of those sample types. V and J are trimmed by 4 bases and 4 bases, and the gene matches miss 2 bases of the junction. The CDR1 and CDR2 encoded by the germline V gene (reference sequence) are LNHDA and SQIVND. Measured from the cysteine to the phenylalanine, the CDR3 is 15 residues long. Only the CDR3 portion is preserved as DNA: 45 bases, with reading frame beginning at the first base.

Material for sequencing was peripheral blood. This sequence uses TRBV19 and TRBJ1-4, and TRBD1 matches 11 of the central bases. The sequence was collected from a woman younger than 45 in a cohort sampled during active COVID-19. The CDR3 corresponds to CASSTGTGGNEKLFF. The DNA reads as follows: TGTGCCAGTAGTACCGGGACAGGGGGTAATGAAAAACTGTTTTTT.